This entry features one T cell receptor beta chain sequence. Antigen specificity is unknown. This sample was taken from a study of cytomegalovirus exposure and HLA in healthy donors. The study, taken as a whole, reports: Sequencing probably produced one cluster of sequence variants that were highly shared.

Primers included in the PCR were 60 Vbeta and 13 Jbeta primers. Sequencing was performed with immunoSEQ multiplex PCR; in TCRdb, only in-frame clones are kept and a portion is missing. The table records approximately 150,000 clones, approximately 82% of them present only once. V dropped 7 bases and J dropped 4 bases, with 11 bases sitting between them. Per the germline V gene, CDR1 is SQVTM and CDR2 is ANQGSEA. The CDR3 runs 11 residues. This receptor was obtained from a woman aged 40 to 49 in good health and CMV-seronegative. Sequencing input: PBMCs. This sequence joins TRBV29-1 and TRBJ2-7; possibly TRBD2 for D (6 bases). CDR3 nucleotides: TGCAGCGGCGGAGGGCCGTACGAGCAGTACTTC. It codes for CSGGGPYEQYF.